These 12 T cell receptor beta chains came from one sample sequenced in a study of blood T cell repertoires in COVID-19. TCRdb's table, derived via immunoSEQ multiplex PCR, lists solely in-frame clones and lacks some. This table has about 170,000 clones, approximately 80% appearing once. Sequenced material: peripheral blood. Receptor source: a woman of 80 years or more with COVID-19, enrolled during active disease.

This chain uses TRBV25-1 with TRBJ1-1; D may be TRBD1 (5 bases). The CDR3 runs to 16 residues. The germline gives CDR1 MGHDK, CDR2 SYGVNS. V lost 7 bases to trimming and J lost 8 bases, with 26 bases between them. The CDR3 DNA follows: TGTGCCAGCACCTCGGAGGGGTTGACCAGTAAAACCGAAGCTTTCTTT. This encodes CASTSEGLTSKTEAFF.

This clone has just a few counts. The V call is TRBV6-6, the J call TRBJ1-2; 8 bases match TRBD1. The germline gives CDR1 MNHNY, CDR2 SVGAGI (reference sequence). There are 13 residues in the CDR3. With 6 bases clipped from V and 4 bases from J, the junction kept 4 bases outside the gene matches. The CDR3 loop reads CASSSGGGYGYTF. The CDR3 DNA is TGTGCCAGCAGCTCAGGGGGCGGCTATGGCTACACCTTC.

This chain links TRBV7-3 with TRBJ2-1, with D hard to call. In germline, CDR1 is SGHTA, CDR2 FQGTGA. V lost 5 bases and J 10 bases, leaving 15 bases between the germline ends. The CDR3 extends over 13 amino acids. CDR3 sequence (DNA): TGTGCCAGCAGCCCCAGGCCCCCCCAGGAGCAGTTCTTC. Translated, it gives CASSPRPPQEQFF. Full variable domain (outside the CDR3, taken from reference TRBV7-3 and TRBJ2-1): GAGVSQTPSNKVTEKGKYVELRCDPISGHTALYWYRQSLGQGPEFLIYFQGTGAADDSGLPNDRFFAVRPEGSVSTLKIQRTERGDSAVYLCASSPRPPQEQFFGPGTRLTVL.

The chain has TRBV5-4 and TRBJ2-1, with 10 nucleotides matching TRBD2. The ends lost 4 bases at V and 2 bases at J; junction bases unmatched: 9. The germline V gene has CDR1 SGHNT and CDR2 YYREEE (reference sequence). This CDR3 is built from 17 residues. CDR3 sequence reads: CASSPGGLAGAYNEQFF. The CDR3 DNA reads TGTGCCAGCAGCCCGGGGGGTCTAGCGGGGGCCTACAATGAGCAGTTCTTC.

The J gene is TRBJ1-6, the V gene TRBV9; the D is unclear. The CDR3 spans 16 residues. The germline V and J ends were trimmed by 0 bases and 8 bases, with 15 bases remaining between them. Germline V gene sequence: CDR1 SGDLS, CDR2 YYNGEE. In nucleotides, the CDR3 is TGTGCCAGCAGCGTAGGACGGTCGGGGAGTGATTCACCCCTCCACTTT. Its protein is CASSVGRSGSDSPLHF.

The table lists this clone with a few counts. The rearrangement uses TRBV18 and TRBJ2-1; 8 bases are shared with TRBD1. Germline CDR1 reads KGHSH; CDR2 reads LQKENI. J gave up 3 bases and V 4 bases, and 8 bases lay outside the gene matches. The CDR3 length is 16 residues. The CDR3 nucleotides are TGTGCCAGCTCACGCGCTCAGACAGGGGTCTACAATGAGCAGTTCTTC. It encodes CASSRAQTGVYNEQFF.

The rearrangement uses TRBV5-4 and TRBJ2-7, with TRBD1 identical over 7 bases. The ends lost 4 bases at V and 7 bases at J; junction bases unmatched: 14. The CDR3 runs 15 residues. The germline CDR1 and CDR2 sequences are SGHNT and YYREEE (reference sequence). CDR3 nucleotides: TGTGCCAGCAGCACTCAAAAGGGGGCCTCGGGGGAGCAGTACTTC. Its translation is CASSTQKGASGEQYF.

The chain uses TRBV7-3 and TRBJ2-7, with D tentatively TRBD2 (6 bases). CDR1 SGHTA and CDR2 FQGTGA come from the germline V gene. Trimming removed 7 bases from V and 3 bases from J, with 13 bases in between. The CDR3 is 13 residues long. The CDR3 reads CASIPGGGYEQYF. The CDR3 nucleotides read TGTGCCAGCATCCCCGGGGGAGGCTACGAGCAGTACTTC.

The V and J genes are TRBV6-1 and TRBJ2-5; TRBD2 agrees at 13 bases. This CDR3 is 16 amino acids long. Germline V gives CDR1 MNHNS, CDR2 SASEGT. V was clipped by 2 bases and J by 5 bases; unmatched bases: 5. CDR3 residues: CASSETSGRAWETQYF. CDR3 nucleotides: TGTGCCAGCAGTGAAACTAGCGGGAGGGCCTGGGAGACCCAGTACTTC.

CDR3 loop: CASSPWTPWDTEAFF. CDR3 bases: TGTGCCAGCAGCCCTTGGACACCCTGGGACACTGAAGCTTTCTTT. The V call is TRBV3-1 (or the pseudogene TRBV3-2), the J call TRBJ1-1; possibly TRBD1 for D (5 bases). V gave up 4 bases and J gave up 3 bases, with 15 bases separating them. This CDR3 is built from 15 residues. Germline V gene sequence: CDR1 LGHDT, CDR2 YNNKEL (reference sequence).

The chain links TRBV24-1 to TRBJ1-2; the D gene is possibly TRBD1 (5 bases). Trimming shortened V by 0 bases and J by 5 bases, and 9 bases separated the two germline ends. Germline V lookup: CDR1 KGHDR, CDR2 SFDVKD. This CDR3 is built from 14 residues. CDR3 coding DNA: TGTGCCACCAGTGATTTGACAGGTAGGTATGGCTACACCTTC. This gives the protein CATSDLTGRYGYTF.

V usage is TRBV5-1 and J usage is TRBJ1-4, with a weak D call TRBD1 (5 bases). V dropped 2 bases and J dropped 8 bases, with 28 bases sitting between them. The CDR3 totals 19 residues. CDR1 is SGHRS and CDR2 is YFSETQ in the germline V gene. The CDR3 DNA follows: TGCGCCAGCAGCTTAGAACCCCCCTCCAACGGCGGGGGTGGAGAAAAACTGTTTTTT. As protein: CASSLEPPSNGGGGEKLFF.